This T cell receptor (beta chain) came from a study of T cells in localized non-small cell lung cancer. Study-wide results and limits: Measurement of T cell clonality placed uninvolved adjacent lung highest, above the level in tumor.

The germline V gene has CDR1 SQVTM and CDR2 ANQGSEA. Between the trimmed V and J ends, which lost 7 bases and 0 bases, there was a span of 12 bases. CDR3 size: 13 residues. TCRdb's table, derived via immunoSEQ multiplex PCR, lists solely in-frame clones and lacks some. Of under 15,000 clones in the sample, 86% were seen once. Points on this clone: Its target is unknown.

The TCR originated in a male donor aged 60 or older with stage III lung adenocarcinoma. The specimen comprised peripheral blood, sampled before any cancer treatment. The J gene is TRBJ1-1, the V gene TRBV29-1; tentatively, D is TRBD1 (6 bases). The CDR3, as DNA: TGCAGCGGCCGACAGGTACTGAACACTGAAGCTTTCTTT. Translating it yields CSGRQVLNTEAFF.